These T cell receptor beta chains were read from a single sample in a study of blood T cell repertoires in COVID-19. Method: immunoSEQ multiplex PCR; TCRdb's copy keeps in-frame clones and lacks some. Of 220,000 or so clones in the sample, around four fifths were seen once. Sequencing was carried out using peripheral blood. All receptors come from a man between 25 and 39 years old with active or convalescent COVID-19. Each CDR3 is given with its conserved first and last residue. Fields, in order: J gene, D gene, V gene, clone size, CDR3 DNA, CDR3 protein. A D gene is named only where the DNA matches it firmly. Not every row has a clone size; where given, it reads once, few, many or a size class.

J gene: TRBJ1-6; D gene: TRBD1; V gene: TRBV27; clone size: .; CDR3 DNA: TGTGCCAGCAGTACCCGGACAGGGAATAATTCACCCCTCCACTTT; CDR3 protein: CASSTRTGNNSPLHF
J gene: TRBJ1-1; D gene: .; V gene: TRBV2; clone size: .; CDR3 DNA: TGTGCCAGCAGAGGAGAGGGGGGGAAGAACACTGAAGCTTTCTTT; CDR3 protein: CASRGEGGKNTEAFF
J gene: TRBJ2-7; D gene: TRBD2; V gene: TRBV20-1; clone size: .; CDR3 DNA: TGCAGTGCTAGTAGCGGGGTCCCACTCTACGAGCAGTACTTC; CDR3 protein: CSASSGVPLYEQYF
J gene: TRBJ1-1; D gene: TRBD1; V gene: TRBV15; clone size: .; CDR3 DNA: TGTGCCACCAGCAGAGAGACAGGGGGAGGGACTGAAGCTTTCTTT; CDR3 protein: CATSRETGGGTEAFF
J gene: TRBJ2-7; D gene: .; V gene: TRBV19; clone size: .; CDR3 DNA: TGTGCCAGTAGCCCATCCGGGTATCGTGGGCAGTACTTC; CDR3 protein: CASSPSGYRGQYF
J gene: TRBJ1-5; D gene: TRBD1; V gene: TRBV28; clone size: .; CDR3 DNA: TGTGCCAGCAGTTTCCAGGGGGCGCGTAATCAGCCCCAGCATTTT; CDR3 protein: CASSFQGARNQPQHF
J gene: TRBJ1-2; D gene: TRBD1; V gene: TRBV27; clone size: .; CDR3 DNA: TGTGCCAGCAGTGCGGGACAGGTGAGGACTGGCTACACCTTC; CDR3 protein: CASSAGQVRTGYTF
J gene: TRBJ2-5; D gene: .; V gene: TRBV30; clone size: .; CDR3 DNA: TGTGCCTGGAGCCCTCAAGAGACCCAGTACTTC; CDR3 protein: CAWSPQETQYF
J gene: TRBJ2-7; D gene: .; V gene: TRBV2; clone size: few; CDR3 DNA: TGTGCCAGCAGTGAAAGCAGGGGACCCTACGAGCAGTACTTC; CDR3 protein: CASSESRGPYEQYF
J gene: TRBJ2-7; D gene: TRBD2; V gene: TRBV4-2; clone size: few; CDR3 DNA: TGTGCCAGCAGCCAATACGGGGCTAGCGGGAGTGGGGCAACCTACGAGCAGTACTTC; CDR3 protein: CASSQYGASGSGATYEQYF
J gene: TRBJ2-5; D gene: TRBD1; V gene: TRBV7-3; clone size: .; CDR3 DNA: TGTGCCAGCAGCTTAAATAGTGGACAGGTTAACGTGACCCAGTACTTC; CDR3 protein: CASSLNSGQVNVTQYF
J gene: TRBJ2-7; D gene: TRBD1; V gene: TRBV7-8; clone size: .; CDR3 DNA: TGTGCCAGCAGCTACGGGACAGAGAACGAGCAGTACTTC; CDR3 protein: CASSYGTENEQYF
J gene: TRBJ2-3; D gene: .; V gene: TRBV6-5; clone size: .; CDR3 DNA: TGTGCCAGCAGCCCCGGTCGAACAGATACGCAGTATTTT; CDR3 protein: CASSPGRTDTQYF
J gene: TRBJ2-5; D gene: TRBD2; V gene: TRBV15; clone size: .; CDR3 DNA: TGTGCCACCAGCAGAGAGCGGCCTGGGGACATTAGGCGGGGGGGCAGGGAGACCCAGTACTTC; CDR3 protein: CATSRERPGDIRRGGRETQYF
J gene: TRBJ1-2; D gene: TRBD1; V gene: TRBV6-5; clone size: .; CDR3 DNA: TGTGCCAGCAGTTACTGGGACAGTGGCGGAGGCTACACCTTC; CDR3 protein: CASSYWDSGGGYTF
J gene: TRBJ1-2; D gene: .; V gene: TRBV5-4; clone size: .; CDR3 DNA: TGTGCCAGCAGCTGGGAGAGGCTGGGCTACACCTTC; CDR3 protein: CASSWERLGYTF
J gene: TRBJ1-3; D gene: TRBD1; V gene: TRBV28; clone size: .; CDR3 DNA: TGTGCCAGTCACGACCCGGGACAGGGCTTTTCTGGAAACACCATATATTTT; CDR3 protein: CASHDPGQGFSGNTIYF
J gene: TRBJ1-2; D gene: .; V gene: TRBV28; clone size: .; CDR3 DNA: TGTGCCAGCAGTTTGGGGGGAGGCCCCTATGGCTACACCTTC; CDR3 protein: CASSLGGGPYGYTF
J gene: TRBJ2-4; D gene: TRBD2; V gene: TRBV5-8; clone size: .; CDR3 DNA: TGTGCCAGCAGCCCGTGGACTAGGGATAAAAACATTCAGTACTTC; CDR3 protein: CASSPWTRDKNIQYF
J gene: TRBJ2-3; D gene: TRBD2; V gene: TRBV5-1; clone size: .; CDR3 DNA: TGCGCCAGTTGCCCGGGACTAAGCACAGATACGCAGTATTTT; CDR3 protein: CASCPGLSTDTQYF
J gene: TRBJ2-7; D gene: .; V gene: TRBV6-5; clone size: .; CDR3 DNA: TGTGCCAGCAGTTACTCCCCCAGGGCCTACGAGCAGTACTTC; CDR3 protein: CASSYSPRAYEQYF
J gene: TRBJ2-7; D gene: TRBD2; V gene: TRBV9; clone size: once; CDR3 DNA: TGTGCCAGCAGCGTAGTTGCGGGAGGATCGGGCGAGCAGTACTTC; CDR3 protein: CASSVVAGGSGEQYF
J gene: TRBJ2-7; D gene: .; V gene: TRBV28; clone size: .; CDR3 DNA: TGTGCCAGCAGTTTAGACAGTCTCGCCCCGTCCTCCTACGAGCAGTACTTC; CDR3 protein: CASSLDSLAPSSYEQYF
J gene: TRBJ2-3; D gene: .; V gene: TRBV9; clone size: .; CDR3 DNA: TGTGCCAGCAGCGGTCTCTCCGGGGGCACAGATACGCAGTATTTT; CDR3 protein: CASSGLSGGTDTQYF
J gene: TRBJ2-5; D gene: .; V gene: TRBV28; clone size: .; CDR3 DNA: TGTGCCAGCAGTGAGAGAGAGGAGACCCAGTACTTC; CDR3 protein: CASSEREETQYF
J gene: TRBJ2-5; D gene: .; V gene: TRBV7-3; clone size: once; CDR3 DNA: TGTGCCAGCAGCTTAATGGGGCTGGAGACCCAGTACTTC; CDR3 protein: CASSLMGLETQYF
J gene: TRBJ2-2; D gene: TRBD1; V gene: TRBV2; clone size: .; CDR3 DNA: TGTGCCAGCCAGGACAGGATGAACACCGGGGAGCTGTTTTTT; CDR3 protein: CASQDRMNTGELFF
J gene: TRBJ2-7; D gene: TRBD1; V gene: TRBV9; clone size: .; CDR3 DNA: TGTGCCAGCAGCCCCCTACAGGGGGCAGACGAGCAGTACTTC; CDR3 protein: CASSPLQGADEQYF
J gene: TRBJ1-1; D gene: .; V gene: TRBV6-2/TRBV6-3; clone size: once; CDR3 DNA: TGTGCCAGCAGTTACTCGTACCGGTTTGAAGCTTTCTTT; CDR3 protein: CASSYSYRFEAFF
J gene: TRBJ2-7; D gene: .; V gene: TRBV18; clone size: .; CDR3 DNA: TGTGCCAGCTCACCAATGGAACTAGCTTCTGGAGAGCAGTACTTC; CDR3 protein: CASSPMELASGEQYF
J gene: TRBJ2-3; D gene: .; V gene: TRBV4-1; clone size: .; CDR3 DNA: TGCGCCAGCAGCCAAGAGGGCGGAGGAGATACGCAGTATTTT; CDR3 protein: CASSQEGGGDTQYF
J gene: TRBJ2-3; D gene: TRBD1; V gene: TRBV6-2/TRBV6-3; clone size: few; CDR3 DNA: TGTGCCAGCAGTAGCACAGGGGAAGGTACAGATACGCAGTATTTT; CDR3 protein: CASSSTGEGTDTQYF
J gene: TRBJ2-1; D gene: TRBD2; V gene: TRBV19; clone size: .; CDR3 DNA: TGTGCCAGTCGAACCCTTGCGGGAGGGTCTAGTGAGCAGTTCTTC; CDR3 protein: CASRTLAGGSSEQFF
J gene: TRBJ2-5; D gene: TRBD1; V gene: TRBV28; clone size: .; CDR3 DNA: TGTGCCAGCAGGCGACAGGGGCTCCAAGAGACCCAGTACTTC; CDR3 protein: CASRRQGLQETQYF
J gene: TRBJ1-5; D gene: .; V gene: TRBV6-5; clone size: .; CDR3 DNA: TGTGCCAGCAGCCCCTTCTCAGGTGGGCAGCCCCAGCATTTT; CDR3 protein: CASSPFSGGQPQHF
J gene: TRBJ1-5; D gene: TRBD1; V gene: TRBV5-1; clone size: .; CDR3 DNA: TGCGCCAGCAGCCCTGATGACAGGGGACAGCCCCAGCATTTT; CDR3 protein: CASSPDDRGQPQHF
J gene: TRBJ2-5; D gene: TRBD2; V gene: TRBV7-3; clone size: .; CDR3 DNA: TGTGCCAGCAGCTTAGGCGGGAGGGCCGCAGAGACCCAGTACTTC; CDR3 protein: CASSLGGRAAETQYF
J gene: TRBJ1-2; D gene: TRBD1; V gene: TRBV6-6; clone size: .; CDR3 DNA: TGTGCCAGCAGTTACTCGAGTTCCGGGACAGGGAGTCGCTACACCTTC; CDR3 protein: CASSYSSSGTGSRYTF
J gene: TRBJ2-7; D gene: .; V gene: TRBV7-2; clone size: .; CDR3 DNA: TGTGCCAGCTCCTTTGGCAGCTCCTACGAGCAGTACTTC; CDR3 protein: CASSFGSSYEQYF
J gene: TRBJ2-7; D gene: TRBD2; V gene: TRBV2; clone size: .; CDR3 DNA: TGTGCCAGCAGGAGGGAGGGCTACGAGCAGTACTTC; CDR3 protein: CASRREGYEQYF
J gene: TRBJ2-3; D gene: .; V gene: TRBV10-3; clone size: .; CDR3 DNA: TGTGCCATCGGCTCCCCCACAGATACGCAGTATTTT; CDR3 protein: CAIGSPTDTQYF
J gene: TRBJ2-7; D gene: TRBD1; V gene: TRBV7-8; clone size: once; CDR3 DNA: TGTGCCAGCAGCCCTGCACGCGGACAGGGTGGATTGGGGGAGCAGTACTTC; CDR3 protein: CASSPARGQGGLGEQYF
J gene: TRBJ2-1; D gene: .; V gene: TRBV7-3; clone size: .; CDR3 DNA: TGTGCCAGCAGCTCTACCCGGACTGGTAATGAGCAGTTCTTC; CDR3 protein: CASSSTRTGNEQFF
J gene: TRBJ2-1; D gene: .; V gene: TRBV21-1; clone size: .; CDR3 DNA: TGTGCCAGCAGCAAGGGACTTTACAATGAGCAGTTCTTC; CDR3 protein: CASSKGLYNEQFF
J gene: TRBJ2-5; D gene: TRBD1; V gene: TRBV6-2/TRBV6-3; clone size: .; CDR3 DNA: TGTGCCAGCAGCTCTAACAGGGGGCTAGAGACCCAGTACTTC; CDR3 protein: CASSSNRGLETQYF
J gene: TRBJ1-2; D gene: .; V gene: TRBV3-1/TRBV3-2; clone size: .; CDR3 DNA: TGTGCCAGCAGCTCGAGGCTGTCTATCAATGGCTACACCTTC; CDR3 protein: CASSSRLSINGYTF
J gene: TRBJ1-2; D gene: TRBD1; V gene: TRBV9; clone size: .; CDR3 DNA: TGTGCCAGCAGCGTAGCGAGGGACAGGGGTGTTTATGGCTACACCTTC; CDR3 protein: CASSVARDRGVYGYTF
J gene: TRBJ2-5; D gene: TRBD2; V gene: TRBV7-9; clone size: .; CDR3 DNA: TGTGCCAGCAGGTTTGGGGCTAGCGGGGCCCAGGGGACCCAGTACTTC; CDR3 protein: CASRFGASGAQGTQYF
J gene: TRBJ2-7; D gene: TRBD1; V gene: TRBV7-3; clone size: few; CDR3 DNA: TGTGCCAGCAGCCAGTCGGACAGGGGAATCCACGAGCAGTACTTC; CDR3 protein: CASSQSDRGIHEQYF
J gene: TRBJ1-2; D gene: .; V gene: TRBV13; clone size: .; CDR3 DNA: TGTGCCAGCAGCTTAAGGCAGGGGTATGGAGGCTACACCTTC; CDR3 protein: CASSLRQGYGGYTF